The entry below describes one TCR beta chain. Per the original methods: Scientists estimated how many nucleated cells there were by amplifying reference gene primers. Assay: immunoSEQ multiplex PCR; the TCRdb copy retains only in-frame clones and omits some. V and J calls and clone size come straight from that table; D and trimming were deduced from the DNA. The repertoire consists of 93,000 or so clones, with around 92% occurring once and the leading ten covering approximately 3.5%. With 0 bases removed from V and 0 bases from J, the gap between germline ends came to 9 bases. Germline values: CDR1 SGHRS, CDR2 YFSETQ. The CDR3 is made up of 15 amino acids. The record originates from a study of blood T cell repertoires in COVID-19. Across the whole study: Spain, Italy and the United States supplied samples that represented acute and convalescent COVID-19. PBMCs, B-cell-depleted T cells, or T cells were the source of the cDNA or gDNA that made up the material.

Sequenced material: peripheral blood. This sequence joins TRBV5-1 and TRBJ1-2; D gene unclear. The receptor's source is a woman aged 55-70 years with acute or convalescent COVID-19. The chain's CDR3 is CASSLDGRSNYGYTF. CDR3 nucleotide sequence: TGCGCCAGCAGCTTGGACGGCAGGTCTAACTATGGCTACACCTTC. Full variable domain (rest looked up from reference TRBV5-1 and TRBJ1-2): KAGVTQTPRYLIKTRGQQVTLSCSPISGHRSVSWYQQTPGQGLQFLFEYFSETQRNKGNFPGRFSGRQFSNSRSEMNVSTLELGDSALYLCASSLDGRSNYGYTFGSGTRLTVV.